Given below is one TCR beta chain in context. Antigen unknown. Prepared libraries of TCR beta cDNA carried unique molecular identifiers. MiXCR, run by TCRdb on the PCR reads, gives a single entry per CDR3 protein. The sample shows fewer than 700,000 distinct CDR3 sequences, about 44% of them seen only once. The data originate from a study of post-analysis software for immune sequencing data. Study-wide background: Patients with relapsing-remitting, secondary progressive and progressive-relapsing multiple sclerosis courses were all represented.

Trimming took off 7 bases at V and 0 bases at J, with 4 bases between the two ends. The V gene's germline CDR1 is PRHDT and CDR2 FYEKMQ (reference sequence). The CDR3 runs 12 residues. Study results and limitations: TRBV5-6, TRBV5-1 and TRBV20-1 belonged to a set of about 5 TRBV segments that were more frequent in patients than controls.

Sequencing was performed on blood. This clonotype was sampled from a girl between 5 and 17 years old with multiple sclerosis. This rearrangement joins TRBV13 to TRBJ2-1; D gene ambiguous. The CDR3 spells CASTHSYNEQFF. The CDR3 coding sequence is TGTGCCAGCACCCACTCCTACAATGAGCAGTTCTTC.